The present T cell receptor beta chain was sequenced within a study of CD8 T cells in ankylosing spondylitis. Study-level results: As reported, disease-linked clones showed significant enrichment in matched ankylosing spondylitis synovial fluid.

The junction had 9 bases not matched to a gene; V was cut back by 1 base and J by 3 bases. CDR1 and CDR2 (germline): LGHNA, YNFKEQ. The CDR3 length is 18 residues. MiXCR, applied by TCRdb to the 5' RACE reads, yields one record per CDR3 protein. The sample records under 300,000 distinct CDR3 sequences, about a sixth being singletons. This clonotype occurred a few times. Its antigen is unidentified. The sequenced material came from blood, either unsorted or a sorted T cell fraction (not recorded which). V usage is TRBV4-2 and J usage is TRBJ2-1, with 10 bases matching TRBD2. The TCR originated in a male donor with ankylosing spondylitis or in good health (not recorded which). Written as DNA, the CDR3 is TGTGCCAGCAGCCAAGGGGTTTTGGCTAGCGGGGGCTACAATGAGCAGTTCTTC. Amino acid sequence: CASSQGVLASGGYNEQFF.